These 16 T cell receptor beta chains were sequenced from one sample in a study of cytomegalovirus exposure and HLA in healthy donors. The PCR ran on 60 Vbeta and 13 Jbeta primers. Using immunoSEQ multiplex PCR, the repertoire was profiled, and TCRdb retains in-frame clones only, with some absent. This table holds about 120,000 clones, about four fifths found once. Sample: PBMCs. The receptor set was obtained from a woman in her late teens or twenties in good health and CMV-seronegative.

The gene calls are TRBV10-3 and TRBJ2-1; TRBD2 is a possible D gene (5 bases). The CDR3 loop spans 13 amino acids. Germline lookup yields CDR1 ENHRY and CDR2 SYGVKD. Trimming removed 6 bases at V and 3 bases at J, with 9 bases between. The CDR3 sequence: CAISTGDYNEQFF. The CDR3 coding sequence is TGTGCCATCAGCACCGGGGACTACAATGAGCAGTTCTTC.

This clone was found once. The V call is TRBV5-1, the J call TRBJ2-2; D perhaps matches TRBD2 (5 bases). The CDR3 extends over 16 amino acids. Germline lookup yields CDR1 SGHRS and CDR2 YFSETQ. Trimming shortened V by 1 base and J by 3 bases, and 13 bases separated the two germline ends. CDR3 amino acids: CASSLYRGRDTGELFF. The CDR3 DNA is TGCGCCAGCAGCTTGTATCGGGGTCGGGACACCGGGGAGCTGTTTTTT.

V gene TRBV14 combines with J gene TRBJ1-2; 8 nucleotides match TRBD1. The CDR3 runs to 15 residues. CDR1 SGHDN and CDR2 FVKESK come from the germline V gene. Losses at the gene ends were 1 base for V and 6 bases for J; bases not matched to a gene: 7. The CDR3 loop reads CASSQVPGQAHGYTF. CDR3 in DNA: TGTGCCAGCAGCCAAGTCCCGGGACAGGCTCATGGCTACACCTTC.

The J gene is TRBJ1-4, the V gene TRBV7-9; D possibly corresponds to TRBD1 (6 bases). Trimming pared 4 bases from V and 3 bases from J, leaving 12 bases between. The CDR3 has 15 amino acids. The germline gives CDR1 SEHNR, CDR2 FQNEAQ (reference sequence). The CDR3 reads CASSSAGAPNEKLFF. The DNA for the CDR3 is TGTGCCAGCAGCTCGGCAGGGGCACCTAATGAAAAACTGTTTTTT.

This clone was picked up one time. The final CDR3 position lacks the conserved phenylalanine or tryptophan, pointing to a likely read error. The DNA is omitted, as the CDR3 cannot be located on it reliably, and the CDR3 follows TCRdb's listing. The gene calls are TRBV6-1 and TRBJ1-1; the D call in the table, TRBD1, was not verified against the DNA. In germline, CDR1 is MNHNS, CDR2 SASEGT. The CDR3 spans 12 residues, counting both ends. The CDR3 here is CASSQQGPQLFS.

The chain joins TRBV6-5 to TRBJ1-5, with 8 bases identical to TRBD1. The germline V gene has CDR1 MNHEY and CDR2 SVGAGI. J gave up 4 bases and V 6 bases, and 8 bases lay outside the gene matches. The CDR3 runs to 15 residues. This chain's CDR3 is CASRRDRGGNQPQHF. The CDR3 DNA follows: TGTGCCAGCAGAAGAGACAGGGGAGGAAATCAGCCCCAGCATTTT.

The V gene is TRBV25-1, the J gene TRBJ2-1, with D unclear. This CDR3 is built from 12 residues. Trimming removed 3 bases from V and 7 bases from J, with 7 bases in between. Germline V CDR1 and CDR2: MGHDK, SYGVNS. CDR3 protein: CASSESENEQFF. Written as DNA, the CDR3 is TGTGCCAGCAGTGAGTCTGAGAATGAGCAGTTCTTC.

The rearrangement uses TRBV5-1 and TRBJ2-5; TRBD2 agrees at 9 bases. The length of the CDR3 is 16 residues. V was pared by 0 bases and J by 3 bases, with 6 bases of the junction left unmatched. Germline CDR1 and CDR2: SGHRS and YFSETQ. CDR3 sequence reads: CASSLGSASGKETQYF. CDR3 nucleotides: TGCGCCAGCAGCTTGGGGTCGGCTAGCGGGAAAGAGACCCAGTACTTC.

This rearrangement joins TRBV14 to TRBJ1-6; D uncertain. Germline-derived CDR1 and CDR2 are SGHDN and FVKESK. V was shortened by 0 bases and J by 0 bases, with 12 bases between the two germline ends. The CDR3 has 18 residues. The CDR3 protein is CASSQDRRGSSYNSPLHF. CDR3 in DNA: TGTGCCAGCAGCCAAGATCGCCGGGGAAGCTCCTATAATTCACCCCTCCACTTT.

V and J are TRBV5-5 and TRBJ1-6, with a possible D match to TRBD1 (5 bases). Deletions cut 3 bases from V and 5 bases from J, with 21 bases between. The V gene's germline CDR1 is SGHKS and CDR2 YYEKEE (reference sequence). This CDR3 comprises 18 residues. The CDR3 nucleotides are TGTGCCAGCAGCTCCCAGGGAAGGGTAACCTGGAATAATTCACCCCTCCACTTT. It yields the protein CASSSQGRVTWNNSPLHF. Supplemented by reference TRBV5-5 and TRBJ1-6, the full variable domain reads DAGVTQSPTHLIKTRGQQVTLRCSPISGHKSVSWYQQVLGQGPQFIFQYYEKEERGRGNFPDRFSARQFPNYSSELNVNALLLGDSALYLCASSSQGRVTWNNSPLHFGNGTRLTVT.

This sequence joins TRBV5-6 and TRBJ1-4; no definite D call. The V gene's germline CDR1 is SGHDT and CDR2 YYEEEE. The V end was cut by 1 base, the J end by 5 bases, with 9 bases between. This CDR3 spans 14 amino acids. The DNA of the CDR3 is TGTGCCAGCAGCTTGCCCAACAAGAATGAAAAACTGTTTTTT. Translating gives CASSLPNKNEKLFF.

The chain uses TRBV5-1 and TRBJ2-7; 8 bases are shared with TRBD1. The CDR3 is 14 residues long. Germline V gene data show CDR1 as SGHRS and CDR2 as YFSETQ. V gave up 4 bases and J gave up 2 bases; unmatched junction bases: 5. Here the CDR3 DNA reads TGCGCCAGCAGCCTGGACAGGGTACCCTACGAGCAGTACTTC. Protein sequence: CASSLDRVPYEQYF. Complete variable domain (other parts from reference TRBV5-1 and TRBJ2-7): KAGVTQTPRYLIKTRGQQVTLSCSPISGHRSVSWYQQTPGQGLQFLFEYFSETQRNKGNFPGRFSGRQFSNSRSEMNVSTLELGDSALYLCASSLDRVPYEQYFGPGTRLTVT.

V gene TRBV29-1 combines with J gene TRBJ1-5; D uncertain. The CDR3 has 12 amino acids. Looked up from germline, CDR1 is SQVTM and CDR2 is ANQGSEA. The CDR3 spells CGSGAPGQPQHF. The CDR3, as DNA: TGCGGTTCCGGTGCCCCCGGTCAGCCCCAGCATTTT.

V gene TRBV6-5 combines with J gene TRBJ1-2; D not resolved. CDR3 length: 13 amino acids. Deletions cut 2 bases from V and 4 bases from J, with 8 bases between. From germline, CDR1 is MNHEY and CDR2 SVGAGI. The CDR3 DNA reads TGTGCCAGCAGTTACGCTGTCAGCTATGGCTACACCTTC. Residues: CASSYAVSYGYTF.

DNA for the CDR3: TGTGCCAGTAGGGAAGAGAGACAGGGGATGAATCAGCCCCAGCATTTT. It codes for CASREERQGMNQPQHF. The chain has TRBV19 and TRBJ1-5; 8 bases are a match to TRBD1. The CDR3 is 16 amino acids. Germline trimming cut 6 bases from V and 4 bases from J; bases unmatched to any gene: 11. CDR1 LNHDA and CDR2 SQIVND come from the germline V gene (reference sequence). The full variable domain, its missing parts supplied by reference TRBV19 and TRBJ1-5, is DGGITQSPKYLFRKEGQNVTLSCEQNLNHDAMYWYRQDPGQGLRLIYYSQIVNDFQKGDIAEGYSVSREKKESFPLTVTSAQKNPTAFYLCASREERQGMNQPQHFGDGTRLSIL.

The gene calls are TRBV5-1 and TRBJ2-3, with 8 bases identical to TRBD1. The V gene end was trimmed by 0 bases and the J gene end by 5 bases; junction bases not matched to a gene: 5. CDR3 length: 15 amino acids. In germline, CDR1 is SGHRS, CDR2 YFSETQ. The CDR3 bases are TGCGCCAGCAGCTTGGACAGGGGGAGCCGAGATACGCAGTATTTT. It codes for CASSLDRGSRDTQYF. The whole variable domain, filled in from reference TRBV5-1 and TRBJ2-3, reads KAGVTQTPRYLIKTRGQQVTLSCSPISGHRSVSWYQQTPGQGLQFLFEYFSETQRNKGNFPGRFSGRQFSNSRSEMNVSTLELGDSALYLCASSLDRGSRDTQYFGPGTRLTVL.